By sample fraction, the clone carrying this TCR beta chain is medium-sized. Its antigen is not identified. Patients were all untreated before their thyroid surgery. As handled by the study authors: CDR3 differences across clinicopathological groups were used to build a distant-metastasis classifier for papillary thyroid cancer. TCRdb re-called clones via MiXCR from the PCR reads. V and J calls and clone size were set by TCRdb, not the authors. The table includes approximately 20,000 clones, about a quarter detected once. This CDR3 contains 15 residues. The V gene end was trimmed by 1 base and the J gene end by 5 bases; junction bases not matched to a gene: 9. Germline assignment: CDR1 DFQATT and CDR2 SNEGSKA (reference sequence). The sample comes from a study of metastatic and nonmetastatic thyroid tumors. As for the study in general: Repertoires from blood and tumor or nodule tissue of malignant and benign thyroid patients were compared.

Whole-study findings and limits: A significant increase in TCR beta diversity was reportedly seen in malignant thyroid tumors relative to benign nodules, in blood and tumor.

Sequenced sample: tumor tissue. This clonotype originated in a female donor with papillary thyroid cancer or a benign thyroid nodule (not recorded which). Some clones in this sample may be carry-over from other donors' samples. The genes are TRBV20-1 and TRBJ1-2, with TRBD1 identical over 8 bases. The CDR3 DNA is TGCAGTGCTAGAGGCGGACAGGGTGGGACTTATGGCTACACCTTC. Its translation is CSARGGQGGTYGYTF.